The next 11 T cell receptor beta chains were all read from a single sample in a study of blood T cells in healthy people across ages. PCR was performed a second time for about 7 to 12 cycles using a sample-barcoded 5' primer and a J-beta primer mix. TCRdb passed the 5' RACE reads through MiXCR, listing each CDR3 protein once. The repertoire holds over a million distinct CDR3 sequences, with 45% as singletons. Sequenced: blood. The source is a woman in her fifties or sixties in good health.

This clonotype came up a few times. This chain links TRBV12-3 or TRBV12-4 with TRBJ2-1, with 11 bases matching TRBD2. This CDR3 has 14 amino acids. J lost 5 bases, V lost 7 bases, and 4 bases had no gene match. CDR3 protein: CASTPSGRNNEQFF. CDR3 coding DNA: TGTGCCAGCACCCCTAGCGGGAGGAACAATGAGCAGTTCTTC.

The table lists this clonotype with a few counts. This sequence joins TRBV10-3 and TRBJ1-2; D is possibly TRBD1 (6 bases). CDR3 size: 15 residues. CDR1 is ENHRY, CDR2 SYGVKD, per germline. V was clipped by 5 bases and J by 0 bases, with 13 bases between them. CDR3 nucleotides: TGTGCCATCAGTCGGGACACGACCACTAACTATGGCTACACCTTC. It is translated as CAISRDTTTNYGYTF.

This chain connects TRBV5-1 to TRBJ2-3; D perhaps matches TRBD1 (6 bases). The V and J ends lost 3 bases and 5 bases respectively, with 19 bases between them. This CDR3 has 16 amino acids. Germline V lookup: CDR1 SGHRS, CDR2 YFSETQ. The CDR3 sequence is CASSWTYRDREDTQYF. CDR3 nucleotides: TGCGCCAGCAGCTGGACGTACAGGGATAGGGAAGATACGCAGTATTTT.

As concerns this clonotype: A read error may account for a junction end that differs from germline. The genes are TRBV20-1 and TRBJ2-1; possible D gene TRBD2, 5 bases. CDR1 and CDR2 (germline): DFQATT, SNEGSKA (reference sequence). CDR3 length: 14 residues. The DNA of the CDR3 is TGCAGTGCTGGAGACGGGGTCGGTAGCAATGAGCAGTTCTTC. This sequence encodes CSAGDGVGSNEQFF.

Note on this clonotype: The junction and the germline gene differ at one end; a read error may be behind it. The rearrangement uses TRBV29-1 and TRBJ1-4; the D is unclear. Germline V CDR1 and CDR2: SQVTM, ANQGSEA. The CDR3 is made up of 14 amino acids. CDR3 DNA: TGCAGCGTTGAAGACCCAAGAGATAATGGAAAACTGTTTTTT. Translation gives CSVEDPRDNGKLFF.

This rearrangement joins TRBV7-2 to TRBJ2-4; possible D gene TRBD1, 6 bases. Trimming stripped 1 base from V and 15 bases from J, with 22 bases between. The CDR3 has 15 amino acids. Germline V CDR1 and CDR2: SGHTA, FQGNSA. The CDR3 nucleotides are TGTGCCAGCAGCTTAGTTGGCAGGGGCGGCTACGAGCGGTACTTC. This gives the protein CASSLVGRGGYERYF.

On this clonotype itself: A read error may be the cause here, since a much bigger clone is one base away. This chain joins TRBV7-2 and TRBJ2-1; 7 bases fit TRBD1. The CDR3 spans 14 residues. The germline V gene encodes CDR1 SGHTA and CDR2 FQGNSA. V dropped 2 bases and J dropped 10; count of bases not matched to a gene: 8. CDR3 sequence reads: CASSLPGQSYEQFF. The CDR3 region has the DNA TGTGCCAGCAGCTTACCGGGACAGTCCTACGAGCAGTTCTTC.

This rearrangement joins TRBV20-1 to TRBJ2-7, with TRBD2 matching 8 bases. The CDR3 has 15 amino acids. V gave up 5 bases and J gave up 0 bases; unmatched junction bases: 9. The germline V gene encodes CDR1 DFQATT and CDR2 SNEGSKA (reference sequence). DNA of the CDR3: TGCAGTGCTCCTATTAGCGGGACGAGCTCCTACGAGCAGTACTTC. Encoded protein: CSAPISGTSSYEQYF.

This clonotype came up a few times. V gene TRBV20-1 combines with J gene TRBJ2-7, with 8 nucleotides matching TRBD2. The CDR3 sequence is 13 residues long. Germline V gives CDR1 DFQATT, CDR2 SNEGSKA (reference sequence). CDR3 DNA sequence: TGCGGAGGGGCGGGAGGAACCTCCTACGAGCAGTACTTC. This sequence encodes CGGAGGTSYEQYF.

The chain employs TRBV25-1 and TRBJ1-4; D ambiguous. The germline CDR1 and CDR2 sequences are MGHDK and SYGVNS. CDR3 size: 14 residues. V was trimmed by 5 bases and J by 7 bases, leaving 14 bases between them. The CDR3 coding sequence is TGTGCCAGCAGTCGAAGGGCCAGCGGTGAAAAACTGTTTTTT. Encoded protein: CASSRRASGEKLFF.

V gene TRBV29-1 combines with J gene TRBJ1-5, with a tentative D call TRBD1 (5 bases). This CDR3 region has 13 residues. Per germline, CDR1 SQVTM and CDR2 ANQGSEA. Trimming removed 4 bases from V and 3 bases from J, with 10 bases in between. In DNA form, the CDR3 reads TGCAGCGTTGCCACAGGCCCCAATCAGCCCCAGCATTTT. Protein sequence: CSVATGPNQPQHF. The full variable domain, rest sourced from reference TRBV29-1 and TRBJ1-5, is SAVISQKPSRDICQRGTSLTIQCQVDSQVTMMFWYRQQPGQSLTLIATANQGSEATYESGFVIDKFPISRPNLTFSTLTVSNMSPEDSSIYLCSVATGPNQPQHFGDGTRLSIL.